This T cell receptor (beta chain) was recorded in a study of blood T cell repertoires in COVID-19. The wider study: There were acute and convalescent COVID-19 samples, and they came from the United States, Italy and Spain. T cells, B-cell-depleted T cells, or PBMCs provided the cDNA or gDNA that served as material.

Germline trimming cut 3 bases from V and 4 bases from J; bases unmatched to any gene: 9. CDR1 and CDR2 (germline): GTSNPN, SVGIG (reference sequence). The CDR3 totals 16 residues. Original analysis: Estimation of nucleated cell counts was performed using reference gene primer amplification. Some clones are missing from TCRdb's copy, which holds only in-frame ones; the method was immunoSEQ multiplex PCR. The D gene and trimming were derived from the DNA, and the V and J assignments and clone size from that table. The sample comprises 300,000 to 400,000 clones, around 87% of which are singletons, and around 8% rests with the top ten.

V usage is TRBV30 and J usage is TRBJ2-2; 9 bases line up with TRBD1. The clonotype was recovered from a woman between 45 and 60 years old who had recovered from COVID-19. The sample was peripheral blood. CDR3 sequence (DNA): TGTGCCTGGAGAGCCCGAGGGACAGGGCGCACCGGGGAGCTGTTTTTT. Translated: CAWRARGTGRTGELFF.